These 29 T cell receptor beta chains originate from one sample sequenced in a study of blood T cells in healthy people across ages. Through a sample-barcoded 5' primer and a J-beta primer mix, a second PCR was run for roughly 7 to 11 cycles. Using its own MiXCR run on the 5' RACE reads, TCRdb lists one record per CDR3 protein. The sample yields some 880,000 distinct CDR3 sequences, 36% seen once. Material for sequencing was blood. The receptors here all came from a man younger than 35 in good health.

The rearrangement links TRBV12-3 or TRBV12-4 to TRBJ1-3; TRBD1 might be the D (6 bases). With 5 bases removed from V and 4 bases from J, the gap between germline ends came to 12 bases. The CDR3 consists of 14 residues. The CDR3 DNA reads TGTGCCAGCAGTCCGACAGGTTGGGGAAACACCATATATTTT. It translates to CASSPTGWGNTIYF.

The sample holds many counts of this clonotype. The rearrangement joins TRBV27 to TRBJ1-2; D uncertain. V was trimmed by 3 bases and J by 0 bases, leaving 5 bases between them. The CDR3 sequence is 13 residues long. Germline-derived CDR1 and CDR2 are MNHEY and SMNVEV (reference sequence). As DNA, the CDR3 is TGTGCCAGCAGTTTTGGCGCTAACTATGGCTACACCTTC. It is translated as CASSFGANYGYTF.

The chain combines TRBV3-1 with TRBJ1-1, with 10 bases lining up with TRBD1. V lost 4 bases and J lost 3; bases outside the gene matches: 11. The CDR3 is made up of 17 amino acids. Germline V gene sequence: CDR1 LGHDT, CDR2 YNNKEL (reference sequence). Here the CDR3 DNA reads TGTGCCAGCAGCCCCCGGGACAGGGGTTTTTTTGACACTGAAGCTTTCTTT. Its translation: CASSPRDRGFFDTEAFF.

The V gene is TRBV5-1, the J gene TRBJ2-5; 8 positions match TRBD1. With V trimmed by 4 bases and J by 3 bases, 5 bases remained unmatched. CDR1 is SGHRS, CDR2 YFSETQ, per germline. The CDR3 totals 14 residues. Here the CDR3 reads CASSPGGNKETQYF. The CDR3 DNA follows: TGCGCCAGCAGCCCAGGGGGCAACAAAGAGACCCAGTACTTC.

This clonotype was seen only a few times. This may stem from a read error, because a much larger clone lies one nucleotide away. The chain recombines TRBV12-3 or TRBV12-4 with TRBJ2-1; 8 bases are shared with TRBD1. TRBJ2-7 explains the end of the DNA better; the J call may be wrong. CDR3 length: 15 residues. CDR3 in DNA: TGTGCCACAGGACAGGGTCCTAGCTCCTACAATGAGCAGTACTTC. Protein sequence: CATGQGPSSYNEQYF.

This clonotype came up a few times. The chain carries TRBV5-1 and TRBJ2-1; 10 bases match TRBD2. The CDR3 extends over 20 amino acids. Germline V gene data show CDR1 as SGHRS and CDR2 as YFSETQ. V shed 2 bases, J shed 1 base, and the junction held 15 bases outside the gene matches. CDR3 amino acids: CASSFSSGGPHFRSYNEQFF. The CDR3 nucleotides read TGCGCCAGCAGCTTTTCTAGCGGGGGCCCGCACTTCCGATCCTACAATGAGCAGTTCTTC.

V is TRBV5-1 and J is TRBJ2-2, with D perhaps matching TRBD1 (6 bases). CDR1 SGHRS and CDR2 YFSETQ come from the germline V gene. There are 14 residues in the CDR3. V gave up 4 bases and J gave up 5 bases, with 12 bases separating them. CDR3 nucleotide sequence: TGCGCCAGCAGCAGGACAGAAATGACCGGGGAGCTGTTTTTT. Translating gives CASSRTEMTGELFF.

The V gene is TRBV5-1, the J gene TRBJ1-2; TRBD1 aligns across 7 bases. In germline, CDR1 is SGHRS, CDR2 YFSETQ. The V gene end was trimmed by 4 bases and the J gene end by 4 bases; junction bases not matched to a gene: 7. This CDR3 has 14 residues. CDR3 sequence (DNA): TGCGCCAGCAGCGAAGATACAGGGGCCTATGGCTACACCTTC. This sequence encodes CASSEDTGAYGYTF.

CDR3 sequence: CNSGGSGVNEQYF. The CDR3 DNA follows: TGTAACTCGGGCGGGAGTGGTGTCAATGAGCAGTACTTC. The chain links TRBV12-3 or TRBV12-4 to TRBJ2-5, with 7 bases lining up with TRBD2. The CDR3 extends over 13 amino acids.

The chain uses TRBV2 and TRBJ2-7; D unresolved. The length of the CDR3 is 15 residues. Trimming took off 4 bases at V and 7 bases at J, with 20 bases between the two ends. Germline CDR1 SNHLY, CDR2 FYNNEI. The CDR3 nucleotides are TGTGCCAGCAGTGGGATAAGTTCTGCGTCGCATGAGCAGTACTTC. Its translation: CASSGISSASHEQYF.

Many counts were recorded for this clonotype. The CDR3 coding sequence is TGTGCCAGCAGCTTGGGGGGGTTCCCTTACAATGAGCAGTTCTTC. Amino acids: CASSLGGFPYNEQFF. The J gene is TRBJ2-1, the V gene TRBV5-6; D is tentatively TRBD1 or TRBD2 (5 bases each). Germline CDR1 is SGHDT and CDR2 is YYEEEE. The CDR3 loop spans 15 amino acids. The V gene lost 0 bases and the J gene lost 4 bases, with 11 bases spanning the gap.

As concerns this clonotype: A read error is possible here, since a much larger clone lies one base away. This chain connects TRBV12-3 or TRBV12-4 to TRBJ2-5; weak D call: TRBD1 (5 bases). V was cut by 6 bases and J by 11 bases, with 25 bases left in between. The CDR3 length is 15 residues. As DNA, the CDR3 is TGTGCCAGCAGCCGAGGCCCGACAGACTCCTACAAGCAGTACTTC. It specifies CASSRGPTDSYKQYF.

The chain joins TRBV6-5 to TRBJ1-1; D gene ambiguous. CDR1 and CDR2 (germline): MNHEY, SVGAGI. The CDR3 covers 15 residues. V dropped 0 bases and J dropped 3 bases, with 11 bases sitting between them. As DNA, the CDR3 is TGTGCCAGCAGTTACTCGAGTTCCGGGGACACTGAAGCTTTCTTT. Its protein is CASSYSSSGDTEAFF.

Only a few counts were recorded for this clonotype. The V and J genes are TRBV12-3 or TRBV12-4 and TRBJ1-2; perhaps TRBD1 as D (6 bases). Trimming cost V 2 bases and J 3 bases, with 13 bases left between them. The CDR3 is 15 amino acids. The CDR3 protein is CASSLLGGLDYGYTF. CDR3 sequence (DNA): TGTGCCAGCAGTTTATTGGGGGGGCTGGACTATGGCTACACCTTC.

This clonotype turned up a few times. The chain uses TRBV30 and TRBJ2-4; 9 positions agree with TRBD1. Trimming removed 0 bases from V and 1 base from J; junction bases left unmatched: 1. Germline V lookup: CDR1 GTSNPN, CDR2 SVGIG (reference sequence). This CDR3 spans 15 amino acids. The CDR3 region is CAWSVGTGAKNIQYF. CDR3 nucleotides: TGTGCCTGGAGTGTCGGGACAGGGGCCAAAAACATTCAGTACTTC.

V usage is TRBV9 and J usage is TRBJ2-4; tentatively, D is TRBD1 (6 bases). The DNA matches TRBJ2-7 better at its end, which makes the J call doubtful. Germline V gives CDR1 SGDLS, CDR2 YYNGEE. CDR3 length equals 14 residues. The CDR3 sequence: CASSVAAQGREQYF. The CDR3 DNA follows: TGTGCCAGCAGCGTAGCAGCCCAGGGGCGCGAGCAGTACTTC.

This sequence joins TRBV28 and TRBJ2-7; TRBD1 matches at 7 bases. The CDR3 sequence is 15 residues long. CDR1 and CDR2 (germline): MDHEN, SYDVKM. V dropped 7 bases and J dropped 2; count of bases not matched to a gene: 11. In nucleotides, the CDR3 is TGTGCCAGCACTCAAAGACAGGGCCTCACCTACGAGCAGTACTTC. It yields the protein CASTQRQGLTYEQYF.

The CDR3: CAIPDSRCSQHF. The CDR3 DNA reads TGTGCCATCCCTGATTCGCGGTGTAGCCAGCATTTT. This chain connects TRBV10-3 to TRBJ1-5; D gene ambiguous. CDR1 is ENHRY, CDR2 SYGVKD, per germline. V lost 8 bases to trimming and J lost 12 bases, with 17 bases between them. The CDR3 runs 12 residues.

This clonotype was observed a single time. This chain uses TRBV10-3 with TRBJ2-4, with 7 bases fitting TRBD1. With the DNA end fitting TRBJ2-7 better, the J assignment may be wrong. The germline V gene encodes CDR1 ENHRY and CDR2 SYGVKD. This CDR3 comprises 17 residues. The CDR3 loop is CAISVDDRESTPYEQYF. The CDR3 coding sequence is TGTGCCATCAGTGTTGATGACAGGGAATCCACCCCTTACGAGCAGTACTTC.

The chain links TRBV2 to TRBJ1-1; D call uncertain. This CDR3 is built from 13 residues. Looked up from germline, CDR1 is SNHLY and CDR2 is FYNNEI. Trimming pared 1 base from V and 1 base from J, leaving 4 bases between. This CDR3 reads CASSEEGNTEAFF. The CDR3 DNA reads as TGTGCCAGCAGTGAAGAGGGGAACACTGAAGCTTTCTTT. Full variable domain (outside the CDR3, taken from reference TRBV2 and TRBJ1-1): EPEVTQTPSHQVTQMGQEVILRCVPISNHLYFYWYRQILGQKVEFLVSFYNNEISEKSEIFDDQFSVERPDGSNFTLKIRSTKLEDSAMYFCASSEEGNTEAFFGQGTRLTVV.

As regards this clonotype: This could be a read error, since a much larger clone is one nucleotide away. This chain joins TRBV12-3 or TRBV12-4 and TRBJ2-1; maybe TRBD2 (6 bases). Trimming cost V 7 bases and J 5 bases, with 18 bases left between them. The length of the CDR3 is 15 residues. CDR3 residues: CASILGTRGHNEQFF. DNA of the CDR3: TGTGCCAGCATTCTCGGGACTCGGGGCCACAATGAGCAGTTCTTC.

This chain uses TRBV12-5 with TRBJ2-4; 7 nucleotides agree with TRBD1. TRBJ2-7 matches the DNA end more closely, so the J call is doubtful. Looked up from germline, CDR1 is LGHNT and CDR2 is FRNRAP. The CDR3 spans 12 residues. The CDR3 region is CASLGGGYEQYF. The CDR3 DNA sequence: TGTGCTAGTTTAGGGGGCGGGTACGAGCAGTACTTC.

The chain carries TRBV24-1 and TRBJ1-4; D possibly corresponds to TRBD1 (5 bases). The CDR3 contains 16 residues. The germline gives CDR1 KGHDR, CDR2 SFDVKD. The germline V and J ends were trimmed by 1 base and 7 bases, with 15 bases remaining between them. The CDR3 reads CATSDFNGGVREKLFF. The CDR3 nucleotides are TGTGCCACCAGTGATTTCAACGGGGGAGTCCGTGAAAAACTGTTTTTT.

This clonotype was seen ten or more times. This rearrangement joins TRBV25-1 to TRBJ2-5, with D unclear. V lost 5 bases and J lost 4, with 17 bases in between. The germline CDR1 and CDR2 sequences are MGHDK and SYGVNS. This CDR3 comprises 15 residues. DNA of the CDR3: TGTGCCAGCAGTCCACCGTTGGGGATGGGAGAGACCCAGTACTTC. This encodes CASSPPLGMGETQYF.

Remarks on this clonotype: This sequence may be a read error, since a much larger clone differs from it by one base. The rearrangement joins TRBV10-3 to TRBJ2-7; a weak D match, TRBD1 (5 bases). The CDR3 runs 14 residues. V shed 5 bases and J shed 4 bases, with 15 bases lying between them. Germline CDR1 reads ENHRY; CDR2 reads SYGVKD. The CDR3 protein is CAISQSSRAYEQYF. CDR3 nucleotide sequence: TGTGCCATCAGTCAATCGTCCAGGGCGTACGAGCAGTACTTC.

The chain joins TRBV20-1 to TRBJ2-5; 7 nucleotides agree with TRBD2. This CDR3 comprises 13 residues. V dropped 6 bases and J dropped 0; count of bases not matched to a gene: 4. Germline assignment: CDR1 DFQATT and CDR2 SNEGSKA (reference sequence). The CDR3 coding sequence is TGCAGTGCAAGCGGGACGCACCAAGAGACCCAGTACTTC. It is translated as CSASGTHQETQYF.

The V call is TRBV4-3, the J call TRBJ1-2; TRBD1 aligns across 8 bases. The CDR3 spans 14 residues. Per germline, CDR1 LGHNA and CDR2 YSLEER. V shed 2 bases, J shed 8 bases, and the junction held 7 bases outside the gene matches. DNA for the CDR3: TGCGCCAGCAGCCAAACGGGACAGGTTATAGGCTACACCTTC. This translates into CASSQTGQVIGYTF.

A few counts support this clonotype. V and J are TRBV7-7 and TRBJ2-1, with 7 bases identical to TRBD1. Per the germline V gene, CDR1 is SSHAT and CDR2 is FNYEAQ (reference sequence). V shed 5 bases and J 7 bases; nucleotides not matched to a gene: 8. The CDR3 contains 14 residues. The CDR3 loop is CASSANRGRNEQFF. CDR3 nucleotide sequence: TGTGCCAGCAGCGCAAACAGGGGACGGAATGAGCAGTTCTTC.

This chain uses TRBV10-3 with TRBJ1-5; maybe TRBD1 (6 bases). Germline V lookup: CDR1 ENHRY, CDR2 SYGVKD. This CDR3 region has 16 residues. V gave up 2 bases and J gave up 0 bases, with 11 bases separating them. The CDR3 nucleotides read TGTGCCATCAGTGAGACTAACAGGGCTAGCAATCAGCCCCAGCATTTT. It specifies CAISETNRASNQPQHF.